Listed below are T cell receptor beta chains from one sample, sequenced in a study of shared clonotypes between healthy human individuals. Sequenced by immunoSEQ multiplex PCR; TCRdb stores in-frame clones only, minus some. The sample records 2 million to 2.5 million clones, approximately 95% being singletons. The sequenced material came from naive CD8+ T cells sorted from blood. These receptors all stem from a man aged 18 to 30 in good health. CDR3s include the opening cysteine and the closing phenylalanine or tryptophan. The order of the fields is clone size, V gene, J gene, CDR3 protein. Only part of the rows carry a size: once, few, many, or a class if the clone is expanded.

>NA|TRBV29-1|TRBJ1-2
CSVEDLSDRDAPHYGYTF
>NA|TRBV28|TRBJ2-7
CASREDYEQYF
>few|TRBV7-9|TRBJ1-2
CASSLQGIHYGYTF
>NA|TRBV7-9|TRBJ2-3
CASSPPAGGITDTQYF
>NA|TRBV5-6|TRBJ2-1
CASSLALAGNYNEQFF
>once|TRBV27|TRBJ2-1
CASSILGTYNEQFF
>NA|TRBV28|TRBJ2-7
CASSLVGDSYEQYF
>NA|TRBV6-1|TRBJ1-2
CASSEARWGYGYTF
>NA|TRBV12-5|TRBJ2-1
CASGSATSGRVSYNEQFF
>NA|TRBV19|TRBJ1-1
CASSIGEVWTEAFF
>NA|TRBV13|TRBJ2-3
CASSLRTGTTDTQYF
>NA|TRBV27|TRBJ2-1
CASSRDSYNEQFF
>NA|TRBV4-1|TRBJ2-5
CASSQVWGYQETQYF
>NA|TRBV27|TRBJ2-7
CASSPTSGTPYEQYF
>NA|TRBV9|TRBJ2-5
CASSVGDGETETQYF
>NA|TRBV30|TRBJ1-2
CAWSVSGTRYTF
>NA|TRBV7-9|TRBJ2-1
CASSSLSGSSYNEQFF
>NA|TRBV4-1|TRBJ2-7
CASSHDSAAYEQYF
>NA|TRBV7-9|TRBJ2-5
CASSLASGQETQYF
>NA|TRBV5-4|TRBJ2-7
CASSLYRQPTYEQYF
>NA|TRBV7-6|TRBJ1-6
CASSLNLLGGSPLHF
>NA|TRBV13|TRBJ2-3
CASGTYDLQRERGTDTQYF
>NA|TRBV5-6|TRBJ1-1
CASSYEIYGQVNTEAFF
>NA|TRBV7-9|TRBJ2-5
CASSLVVETQYF
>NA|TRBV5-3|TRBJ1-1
CARSVRGDAFF
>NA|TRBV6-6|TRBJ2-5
CASSSSDIQETQYF
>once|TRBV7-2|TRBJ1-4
CASSSSVRTGGHEKLFF
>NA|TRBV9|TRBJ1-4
CASSGRGTGEGKLFF
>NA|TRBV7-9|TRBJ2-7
CASSLAFSGTHSYEQYF
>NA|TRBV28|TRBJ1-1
CASRGEGEGVNTEAFF
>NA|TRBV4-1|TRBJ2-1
CASSQPPSGGQNEQFF
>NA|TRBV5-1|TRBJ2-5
CASSFGTGAQETQYF
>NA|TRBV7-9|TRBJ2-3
CASSLRAISPSTDTQYF
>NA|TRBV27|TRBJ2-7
CASSHGTAYEQYF
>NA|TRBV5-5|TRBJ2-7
CASSFTGMIVYEQYF
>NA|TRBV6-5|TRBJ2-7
CASSMQGASYEQYF
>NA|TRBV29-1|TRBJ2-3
CSVIRLGGVADTQYF
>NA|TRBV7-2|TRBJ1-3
CASSLDTGSGNTIYF
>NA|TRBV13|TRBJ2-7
CASSPRSNPYEQYF
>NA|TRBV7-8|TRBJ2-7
CASSAWTPMSYEQYF
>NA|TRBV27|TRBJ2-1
CASSLGTSGINEQFF
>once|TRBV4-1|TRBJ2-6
CASSLPGANVLTF
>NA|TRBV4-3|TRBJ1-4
CASSHPGPQLNEKLFF
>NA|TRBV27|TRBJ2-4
CASSPGPGLTSDIQYF
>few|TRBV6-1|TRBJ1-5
CASKGTLNSNQPQHF
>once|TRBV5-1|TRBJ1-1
CASSQEHMNTEAFF
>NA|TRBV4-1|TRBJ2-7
CASSQDPPGTVYEQYF
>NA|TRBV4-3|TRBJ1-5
CASSQEWGSQPQHF
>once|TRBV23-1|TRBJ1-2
CASSQFPGSGNYPFGYTF
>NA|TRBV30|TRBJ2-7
CAWSVGAGVSYEQYF
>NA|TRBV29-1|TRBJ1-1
CSVLDRDPFF
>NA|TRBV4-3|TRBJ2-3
CASSQHLRTGGADTQYF
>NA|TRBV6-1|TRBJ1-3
CASSEIPAGHTIYF
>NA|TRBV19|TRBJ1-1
CASSILAEAFF
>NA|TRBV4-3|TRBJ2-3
CASSQGTGGTDTQYF